One and the same sample provided the 20 T cell receptor beta chains below, sequenced in a study of blood T cell repertoires in COVID-19. Sequencing used immunoSEQ multiplex PCR; TCRdb keeps in-frame clones, though not all of them. The top ten hold over 8.5% of the sample, which has 280,000 or so clones, about 83% seen once. Sequencing input: peripheral blood. All receptors derive from a woman between 50 and 59 years old who had recovered from COVID-19.

DNA of the CDR3: TGTGCCAGCAGCCAGAGACAGGGGGACTATGGCTACACCTTC. It codes for CASSQRQGDYGYTF. The V call is TRBV5-4, the J call TRBJ1-2; TRBD1 matches at 9 bases. Germline CDR1 reads SGHNT; CDR2 reads YYREEE (reference sequence). V was clipped by 4 bases and J by 3 bases; unmatched bases: 4. The CDR3 extends over 14 amino acids.

The CDR3 nucleotides read TGCGCCAGCAGCCGATTCCACGACAGGGCTGGTGAAAAACTGTTTTTT. Translation: CASSRFHDRAGEKLFF. The chain joins TRBV4-1 to TRBJ1-4, with 7 bases fitting TRBD1. J gave up 7 bases and V 4 bases, and 12 bases lay outside the gene matches. The germline CDR1 and CDR2 sequences are MGHRA and YSYEKL. The CDR3 is 16 residues long.

V is TRBV27 and J is TRBJ1-6; D remains unclear. CDR1 and CDR2 (germline): MNHEY, SMNVEV (reference sequence). Trimming pared 6 bases from V and 4 bases from J, leaving 10 bases between. The CDR3 has 14 residues. CDR3 sequence (DNA): TGTGCCAGCAGGGGCCAGCAGTATAATTCACCCCTCCACTTT. Its translation: CASRGQQYNSPLHF.

The V gene is TRBV7-9, the J gene TRBJ2-6; D perhaps matches TRBD2 (6 bases). Germline lookup yields CDR1 SEHNR and CDR2 FQNEAQ (reference sequence). The length of the CDR3 is 15 residues. V lost 5 bases and J 2 bases, leaving 10 bases between the germline ends. The CDR3 DNA follows: TGTGCCAGCAGCATGACTAGTGCTGGGGCCAACGTCCTGACTTTC. Protein product: CASSMTSAGANVLTF.

This clone has just one count. The chain carries TRBV5-1 and TRBJ1-1; possible D gene TRBD1, 5 bases. In germline, CDR1 is SGHRS, CDR2 YFSETQ. V was cut by 4 bases and J by 0 bases, with 13 bases left in between. CDR3 size: 15 residues. CDR3 DNA sequence: TGCGCCAGCAGCGCCGGACACGAAATGAACACTGAAGCTTTCTTT. It is translated as CASSAGHEMNTEAFF.

A single count supports this clone. V and J are TRBV5-3 and TRBJ1-2; the D is unclear. TRBV5-3 is flagged as an ORF with uncertain function. The CDR3 is 11 amino acids. V lost 3 bases to trimming and J lost 4 bases, with 4 bases between them. DNA for the CDR3: TGTGCCAGAAGCTCCGTCTATGGCTACACCTTC. Translation: CARSSVYGYTF.

This rearrangement joins TRBV1 to TRBJ2-1; TRBD2 is taken as the D call from the table, unchecked against the DNA. TRBV1 is an annotated pseudogene. The CDR3 contains 20 residues. The CDR3 DNA is TGCACCAGCAGCCACCGCTTCCCCCGGGCGACTAGCGGAGATTACAATGAGCAGTTCTTC. Its translation is CTSSHRFPRATSGDYNEQFF.

This clone is termed medium-sized. V and J are TRBV9 and TRBJ2-1; 11 positions agree with TRBD2. The ends lost 4 bases at V and 4 bases at J; junction bases unmatched: 7. CDR3 length: 16 amino acids. Germline V lookup: CDR1 SGDLS, CDR2 YYNGEE. The CDR3 coding sequence is TGTGCCAGCAGCCCAAGGAGACTAGCGGGGTACAATGAGCAGTTCTTC. This codes for CASSPRRLAGYNEQFF.

The chain has TRBV19 and TRBJ1-5; D is perhaps TRBD1 (6 bases). CDR1 and CDR2 (germline): LNHDA, SQIVND (reference sequence). CDR3 length equals 16 residues. V dropped 5 bases and J dropped 2 bases, with 16 bases sitting between them. The CDR3 region is CASSDTGSRGNQPQHF. The CDR3 DNA sequence: TGTGCCAGTAGTGACACAGGGTCGCGTGGCAATCAGCCCCAGCATTTT.

The genes are TRBV27 and TRBJ2-7; maybe TRBD2 (5 bases). This CDR3 has 13 residues. Trimming took 5 bases from V and 4 from J, leaving 12 bases between them. Germline V gives CDR1 MNHEY, CDR2 SMNVEV (reference sequence). DNA of the CDR3: TGTGCCAGCAGTAGTCGGACTGGTTACGAGCAGTACTTC. This gives the protein CASSSRTGYEQYF.

V is TRBV3-1 (or the pseudogene TRBV3-2) and J is TRBJ2-1, with a possible D match to TRBD1 (5 bases). The CDR3 runs 14 residues. Trimming cost V 4 bases and J 5 bases, with 12 bases left between them. In germline, CDR1 is LGHDT, CDR2 YNNKEL (reference sequence). The CDR3 DNA sequence: TGTGCCAGCAGCCGGCAGGGCCCTGACAATGAGCAGTTCTTC. This sequence encodes CASSRQGPDNEQFF.

The gene calls are TRBV19 and TRBJ1-1; 12 positions agree with TRBD1. The germline CDR1 and CDR2 sequences are LNHDA and SQIVND (reference sequence). V was clipped by 3 bases and J by 5 bases; unmatched bases: 7. The CDR3 spans 16 residues. CDR3 sequence (DNA): TGTGCCAGTAGTATTGGGACAGGGGGCGTTGGTACTGAAGCTTTCTTT. Its protein product is CASSIGTGGVGTEAFF.

The rearrangement links TRBV7-3 to TRBJ2-1; possibly TRBD2 for D (6 bases). The CDR3 runs 15 residues. From germline, CDR1 is SGHTA and CDR2 FQGTGA. Deletions cut 2 bases from V and 6 bases from J, with 14 bases between. The CDR3 region is CASSLGLATFNEQFF. The CDR3 DNA reads TGTGCCAGCAGCTTAGGTCTAGCGACTTTCAATGAGCAGTTCTTC.

This clone was observed a single time. This chain connects TRBV4-3 to TRBJ2-7; 11 nucleotides align to TRBD1. The CDR3 contains 15 residues. CDR1 and CDR2 from the germline V gene are LGHNA and YSLEER. Trimming took 3 bases from V and 3 from J; bases not matched to a gene: 4. Here the CDR3 DNA reads TGCGCCAGCAGCCAGGACAGGGGGCCCTTCTACGAGCAGTACTTC. Its protein product is CASSQDRGPFYEQYF.

The chain joins TRBV20-1 to TRBJ2-1; no clear D. Looked up from germline, CDR1 is DFQATT and CDR2 is SNEGSKA (reference sequence). V gave up 1 base and J gave up 8 bases, with 6 bases separating them. CDR3 length: 11 amino acids. CDR3 sequence: CSARAVYEQFF. The CDR3 region has the DNA TGCAGTGCTAGAGCCGTATATGAGCAGTTCTTC.

This clone was counted a single time. The rearrangement uses TRBV7-9 and TRBJ1-2; weak D call: TRBD1 (5 bases). Trimming took 1 base from V and 8 from J, leaving 17 bases between them. The V gene's germline CDR1 is SEHNR and CDR2 FQNEAQ (reference sequence). The CDR3 length is 15 residues. The CDR3 bases are TGTGCCAGCAGCTTAGATCCAGGGTCCGCCCCAGGCTACACCTTC. As protein: CASSLDPGSAPGYTF.

The V and J genes are TRBV27 and TRBJ2-5; no firm D call. Trimming removed 5 bases at V and 5 bases at J, with 12 bases between. Germline V gene sequence: CDR1 MNHEY, CDR2 SMNVEV (reference sequence). The CDR3 is made up of 13 amino acids. In DNA form, the CDR3 reads TGTGCCAGCAGTCGCAGGCATGGGGAGACCCAGTACTTC. Its protein product is CASSRRHGETQYF.

The J gene is TRBJ2-1, the V gene TRBV2; 10 nucleotides agree with TRBD2. Germline V CDR1 and CDR2: SNHLY, FYNNEI. V dropped 8 bases and J dropped 10; count of bases not matched to a gene: 11. The CDR3 extends over 14 amino acids. The CDR3 here is CASGTSGVILEQFF. The CDR3 DNA reads as TGTGCCAGCGGAACTAGCGGGGTTATTCTAGAGCAGTTCTTC.

The rearrangement joins TRBV7-2 to TRBJ1-2; 7 bases match TRBD1. Germline trimming cut 4 bases from V and 5 bases from J; bases unmatched to any gene: 7. From germline, CDR1 is SGHTA and CDR2 FQGNSA. The CDR3 length is 14 residues. The DNA of the CDR3 is TGTGCCAGCAGCTCCGGACAGGTCCTTTATGGCTACACCTTC. Translation gives CASSSGQVLYGYTF.

This clone is a singleton in its sample. The chain recombines TRBV20-1 with TRBJ1-2, with D tentatively TRBD1 (5 bases). Germline V gives CDR1 DFQATT, CDR2 SNEGSKA (reference sequence). The CDR3 runs 11 residues. V lost 7 bases and J 7 bases, leaving 13 bases between the germline ends. The CDR3 DNA reads TGCAGTGTAGCCAGGGAGGCTGGCTACACCTTC. It yields the protein CSVAREAGYTF.